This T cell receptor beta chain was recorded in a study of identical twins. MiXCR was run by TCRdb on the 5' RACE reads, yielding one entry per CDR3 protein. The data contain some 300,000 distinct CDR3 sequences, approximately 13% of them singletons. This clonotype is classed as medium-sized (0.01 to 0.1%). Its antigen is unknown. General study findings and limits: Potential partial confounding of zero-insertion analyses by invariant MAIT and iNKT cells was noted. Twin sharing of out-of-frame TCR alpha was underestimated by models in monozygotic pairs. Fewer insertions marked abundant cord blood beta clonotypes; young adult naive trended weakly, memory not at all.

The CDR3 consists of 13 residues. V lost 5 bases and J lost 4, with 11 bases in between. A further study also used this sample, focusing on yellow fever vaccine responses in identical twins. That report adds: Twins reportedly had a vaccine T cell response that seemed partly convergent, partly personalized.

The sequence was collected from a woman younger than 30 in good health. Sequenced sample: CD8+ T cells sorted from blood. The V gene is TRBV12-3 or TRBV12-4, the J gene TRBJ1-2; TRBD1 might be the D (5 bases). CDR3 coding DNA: TGTGCCAGCAGTCCCGGGACTCCCTATGGCTACACCTTC. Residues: CASSPGTPYGYTF.